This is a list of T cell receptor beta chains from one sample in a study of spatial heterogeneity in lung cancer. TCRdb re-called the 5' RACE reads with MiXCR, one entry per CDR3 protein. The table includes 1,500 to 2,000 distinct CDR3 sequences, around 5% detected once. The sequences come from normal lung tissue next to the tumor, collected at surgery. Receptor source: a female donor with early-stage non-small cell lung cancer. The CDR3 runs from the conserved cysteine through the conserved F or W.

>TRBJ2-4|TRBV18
CASSAWGQGSKNIQYF
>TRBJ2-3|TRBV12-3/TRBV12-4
CASSLALGTGGRADTQYF
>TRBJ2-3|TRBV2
CASSGLADPTDTQYF
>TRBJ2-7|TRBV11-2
CASTPGQGSYEQYF
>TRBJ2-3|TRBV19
CASSIMGLASTDTQYF
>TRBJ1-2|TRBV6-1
CASSDTETANYGYTF
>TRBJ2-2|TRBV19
CASTGLAGNTGELFF
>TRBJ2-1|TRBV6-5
CASSLRAGWVLEQFF
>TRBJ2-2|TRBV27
CASTGLKTGWSGELFF
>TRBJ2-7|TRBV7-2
CASSPQVIYEQYF
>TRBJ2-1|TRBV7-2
CASSLGTSAWNEQFF
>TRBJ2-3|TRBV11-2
CASMNTGGDTQYF
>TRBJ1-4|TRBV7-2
CASSPGTGAEKLFF
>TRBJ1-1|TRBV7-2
CASSLVDSILNTEAFF
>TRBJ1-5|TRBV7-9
CASSFLTVYPPADRSNQPQHF
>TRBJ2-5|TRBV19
CASSIDVQETQYF
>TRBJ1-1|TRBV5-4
CASSLDTAEAFF
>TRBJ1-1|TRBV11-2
CASSSPWAGSKTAFF
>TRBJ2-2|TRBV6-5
CASSSQGGGELFF
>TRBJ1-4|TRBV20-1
CSARGGLGEKLFF
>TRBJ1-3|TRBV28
CASSLGTSSSGNTIYF
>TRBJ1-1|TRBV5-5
CASSPPWGNTEAFF
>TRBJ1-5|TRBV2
CASQGTGNQPQHF
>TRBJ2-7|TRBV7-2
CASSSQASGGAYEQYF
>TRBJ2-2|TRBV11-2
CASSLEAWTGELFF
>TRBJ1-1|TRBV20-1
CSARFEIRRNTEAFF
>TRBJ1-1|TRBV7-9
CASSLASRFDTEAFF
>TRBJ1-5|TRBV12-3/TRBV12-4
CASSLASNQPQHF
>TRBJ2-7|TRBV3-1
CASSNYGQGSEQYF
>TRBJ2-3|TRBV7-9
CASSLASRDTQYF
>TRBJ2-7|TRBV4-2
CASSQDRFSVEQYF